Reported below is one TCR beta chain. The germline CDR1 and CDR2 sequences are LGHNA and YSLEER. This CDR3 is built from 16 residues. With 0 bases clipped from V and 10 bases from J, the junction kept 12 bases outside the gene matches. The data originate from a study of blood T cells in healthy people across ages. Using a J-beta primer mix together with a sample-barcoded 5' primer, a second PCR was run for roughly 7 to 12 cycles. TCRdb reprocessed the 5' RACE reads via MiXCR and lists one record per CDR3 protein. The sample includes around 1,900,000 distinct CDR3 sequences, more than 35% seen only once; the top ten take more than 20%.

Sequencing input: blood. The receptor was derived from a human donor in good health. The chain combines TRBV4-3 with TRBJ2-7, with 10 bases fitting TRBD2. The CDR3 coding sequence is TGCGCCAGCAGCCAAGAGGTAGCGGGGGGTACAGAAGCCCAGTACTTC. Its translation is CASSQEVAGGTEAQYF.